This passage covers 26 T cell receptor beta chains from one sample sequenced in a study of blood T cell repertoires in COVID-19. Only in-frame clones appear in the TCRdb table, and some are missing; sequencing was by immunoSEQ multiplex PCR. The sample lists approximately 260,000 clones, 65% to 90% occurring once. Specimen: peripheral blood. The receptor source for this set is an elderly woman with active or convalescent COVID-19.

This clone came up a few times. The rearrangement links TRBV30 to TRBJ1-2; 7 bases agree with TRBD1. Germline V CDR1 and CDR2: GTSNPN, SVGIG (reference sequence). There are 12 residues in the CDR3. V dropped 4 bases and J dropped 7; count of bases not matched to a gene: 6. The CDR3 reads CAWKLGTVGYTF. The CDR3 nucleotides are TGTGCCTGGAAACTCGGGACAGTTGGCTACACCTTC.

This clone is a singleton in its sample. The DNA for the CDR3 is TGTGCCAGCAGTCTTGGACAGGGCGTCTATGGCTACACCTTC. The encoded protein is CASSLGQGVYGYTF. This sequence joins TRBV28 and TRBJ1-2, with TRBD1 matching over 8 bases. V shed 5 bases, J shed 4 bases, and the junction held 6 bases outside the gene matches. CDR1 is MDHEN and CDR2 is SYDVKM in the germline V gene. The length of the CDR3 is 14 residues.

There are many counts of this clone. The chain joins TRBV19 to TRBJ2-2, with TRBD2 matching over 10 bases. Germline loops: CDR1 LNHDA, CDR2 SQIVND (reference sequence). J lost 6 bases, V lost 3 bases, and 7 bases had no gene match. The CDR3 is made up of 16 amino acids. The CDR3 DNA reads as TGTGCCAGTAGTATGGCCAGCGGGGGGGCCGCCGGGGAGCTGTTTTTT. Amino acids: CASSMASGGAAGELFF.

This clone appeared once. The chain joins TRBV5-1 to TRBJ2-5; 9 bases line up with TRBD2. This CDR3 comprises 14 residues. V gave up 5 bases and J gave up 5 bases; unmatched junction bases: 7. CDR1 is SGHRS, CDR2 YFSETQ, per germline. The CDR3 DNA reads TGCGCCAGCAGTTCCGGGACTAGCTACGAGACCCAGTACTTC. Protein sequence: CASSSGTSYETQYF.

This clone has a single count. The CDR3: CASSLGGGSNTGELFF. CDR3 nucleotides: TGCGCCAGCAGCTTGGGCGGGGGCTCGAACACCGGGGAGCTGTTTTTT. The V call is TRBV5-1, the J call TRBJ2-2, with D possibly matching TRBD2 (7 bases). The ends were cut back, 0 bases at V and 0 bases at J, with 9 bases in the middle. CDR1 and CDR2 (germline): SGHRS, YFSETQ. There are 16 residues in the CDR3.

V gene TRBV30 combines with J gene TRBJ1-4; D call uncertain. V was cut by 1 base and J by 5 bases, with 11 bases left in between. The CDR3 runs to 14 residues. Germline V gene sequence: CDR1 GTSNPN, CDR2 SVGIG (reference sequence). The CDR3 sequence: CAWSGSPGNEKLFF. The CDR3 bases are TGTGCCTGGAGTGGGAGTCCGGGAAATGAAAAACTGTTTTTT.

This chain connects TRBV20-1 to TRBJ1-5; D is uncertain. The germline gives CDR1 DFQATT, CDR2 SNEGSKA (reference sequence). CDR3 length equals 11 residues. Trimming took 3 bases from V and 9 from J, leaving 9 bases between them. CDR3 nucleotides: TGCAGTGCTAGCCCCTACGGGCCCCAGCATTTT. This gives the protein CSASPYGPQHF.

V is TRBV28 and J is TRBJ2-1; D possibly corresponds to TRBD1 (8 bases). V was cut by 6 bases and J by 8 bases, with 14 bases left in between. The CDR3 has 13 residues. Germline V gene lookup returns CDR1 MDHEN and CDR2 SYDVKM. The CDR3 here is CASRNRGGHEQFF. The CDR3 DNA reads TGTGCCAGCAGGAACAGGGGGGGTCATGAGCAGTTCTTC.

This clone was observed a single time. The chain carries TRBV5-1 and TRBJ1-4, with D uncertain. Per the germline V gene, CDR1 is SGHRS and CDR2 is YFSETQ. This CDR3 has 14 amino acids. V was shortened by 0 bases and J by 8 bases, with 11 bases between the two germline ends. This CDR3 reads CASSLGSAGEKLFF. The CDR3 DNA sequence: TGCGCCAGCAGCTTGGGGTCAGCGGGAGAAAAACTGTTTTTT.

J is TRBJ2-1 and V is TRBV30; D possibly corresponds to TRBD2 (5 bases). Trimming removed 2 bases at V and 6 bases at J, with 17 bases between. The CDR3 runs 15 residues. Per the germline V gene, CDR1 is GTSNPN and CDR2 is SVGIG (reference sequence). The CDR3 DNA sequence: TGTGCCTGGAGTTGGACGTCTTTCGGGGTCAATGAGCAGTTCTTC. This translates into CAWSWTSFGVNEQFF.

This chain links TRBV5-1 with TRBJ1-2, with a possible D match to TRBD1 (5 bases). With 4 bases removed from V and 0 bases from J, the gap between germline ends came to 13 bases. Germline V gene lookup returns CDR1 SGHRS and CDR2 YFSETQ. This CDR3 is built from 15 residues. Here the CDR3 reads CASSPTRVTNYGYTF. Here the CDR3 DNA reads TGCGCCAGCAGCCCGACCAGGGTTACTAACTATGGCTACACCTTC.

The chain recombines TRBV28 with TRBJ1-3; TRBD1 might be the D (5 bases). V lost 1 base, J lost 4 bases, and 11 bases lay in between. The CDR3 runs to 15 residues. Germline V gene sequence: CDR1 MDHEN, CDR2 SYDVKM. CDR3 nucleotides: TGTGCCAGCAGTTTATCCCCCGCAGGGGGAAACACCATATATTTT. Its protein is CASSLSPAGGNTIYF.

This clone came up a few times. The CDR3 loop reads CASSPLAGVGGGNEQFF. CDR3 bases: TGTGCCAGCAGCCCCTTAGCGGGAGTAGGAGGGGGAAATGAGCAGTTCTTC. The chain recombines TRBV7-6 with TRBJ2-1; 9 positions agree with TRBD2. J was trimmed by 7 bases and V by 5 bases; bases with no gene match: 15. From germline, CDR1 is SGHVS and CDR2 FNYEAQ. The CDR3 has 17 amino acids.

V is TRBV5-1 and J is TRBJ2-2, with D perhaps matching TRBD1 (6 bases). This CDR3 region has 15 residues. Trimming took 0 bases from V and 2 from J, leaving 8 bases between them. Germline assignment: CDR1 SGHRS and CDR2 YFSETQ. The CDR3: CASSLVQGNTGELFF. CDR3 nucleotides: TGCGCCAGCAGCTTGGTACAGGGTAACACCGGGGAGCTGTTTTTT.

The chain carries TRBV2 and TRBJ2-7, with TRBD1 matching 10 bases. The CDR3 runs 16 residues. Germline V CDR1 and CDR2: SNHLY, FYNNEI. Trimming cost V 6 bases and J 3 bases; bases outside gene matches: 11. CDR3 DNA sequence: TGTGCCAGCAGCGGCGGACCGGGACAGGGGATCTACGAGCAGTACTTC. Translated: CASSGGPGQGIYEQYF.

The J gene is TRBJ1-1, the V gene TRBV5-1, with D possibly TRBD1 on 6 matching bases. There are 15 residues in the CDR3. The V gene lost 0 bases and the J gene lost 4 bases, with 13 bases spanning the gap. CDR1 is SGHRS and CDR2 is YFSETQ in the germline V gene. CDR3 amino acids: CASSLDPGAGTEAFF. DNA for the CDR3: TGCGCCAGCAGCTTGGATCCAGGGGCGGGCACTGAAGCTTTCTTT.

V is TRBV4-2 and J is TRBJ2-1; 16 nucleotides align to TRBD2. V gave up 4 bases and J gave up 10 bases; unmatched junction bases: 16. The CDR3 totals 19 residues. Germline V gene lookup returns CDR1 LGHNA and CDR2 YNFKEQ. The CDR3 spells CASSPSLGTSGGAFNEQFF. In DNA, the CDR3 is TGTGCCAGCAGCCCTTCACTCGGGACTAGCGGGGGGGCCTTCAACGAGCAGTTCTTC.

This clone was recorded once. The chain is built from TRBV3-1 (or the pseudogene TRBV3-2) and TRBJ1-2, with D possibly matching TRBD1 (6 bases). The germline CDR1 and CDR2 sequences are LGHDT and YNNKEL (reference sequence). Trimming stripped 6 bases from V and 1 base from J, with 15 bases between. CDR3 length: 15 amino acids. CDR3 in amino acids: CASRSWDNYNYGYTF. The CDR3 DNA follows: TGTGCCAGCAGATCGTGGGACAACTATAACTATGGCTACACCTTC.

Only a few counts were recorded for this clone. The V and J genes are TRBV5-1 and TRBJ2-1; perhaps TRBD2 as D (6 bases). The CDR3 runs 17 residues. V lost 0 bases and J 4 bases, leaving 17 bases between the germline ends. The germline gives CDR1 SGHRS, CDR2 YFSETQ. DNA for the CDR3: TGCGCCAGCAGCTTGGATCCCCGGGGGTCCGTTTACAATGAGCAGTTCTTC. This encodes CASSLDPRGSVYNEQFF.

This chain connects TRBV30 to TRBJ1-5; D uncertain. The germline CDR1 and CDR2 sequences are GTSNPN and SVGIG (reference sequence). This CDR3 has 16 residues. The V end lost 0 bases, the J end lost 5 bases, and 17 bases lay between the germline ends. The CDR3 spells CAWSVVYPPLDQPQHF. CDR3 DNA sequence: TGTGCCTGGAGTGTAGTCTATCCCCCTCTGGATCAGCCCCAGCATTTT.

V usage is TRBV3-1 (or the pseudogene TRBV3-2) and J usage is TRBJ1-1, with 9 positions matching TRBD1. The length of the CDR3 is 14 residues. V dropped 6 bases and J dropped 3; count of bases not matched to a gene: 5. The germline V gene has CDR1 LGHDT and CDR2 YNNKEL (reference sequence). The CDR3 is CASSTRQGDTEAFF. As DNA, the CDR3 is TGTGCCAGCAGTACGAGACAGGGGGACACTGAAGCTTTCTTT.

This chain links TRBV5-6 with TRBJ1-4, with 9 bases identical to TRBD1. J lost 8 bases, V lost 0 bases, and 5 bases had no gene match. CDR1 is SGHDT, CDR2 YYEEEE, per germline. The CDR3 is 15 residues long. The chain's CDR3 is CASSLGTGVIEKLFF. CDR3 coding DNA: TGTGCCAGCAGCTTGGGGACAGGGGTAATAGAAAAACTGTTTTTT. The variable domain in full, with the rest retrieved from reference TRBV5-6 and TRBJ1-4, is DAGVTQSPTHLIKTRGQQVTLRCSPKSGHDTVSWYQQALGQGPQFIFQYYEEEERQRGNFPDRFSGHQFPNYSSELNVNALLLGDSALYLCASSLGTGVIEKLFFGSGTQLSVL.

The V and J genes are TRBV6-5 and TRBJ1-4; D unresolved. Per the germline V gene, CDR1 is MNHEY and CDR2 is SVGAGI. V was shortened by 4 bases and J by 0 bases, with 9 bases between the two germline ends. The CDR3 sequence is 15 residues long. CDR3 loop: CASSLYSSTNEKLFF. The CDR3 nucleotides are TGTGCCAGCAGTTTATATTCGTCAACTAATGAAAAACTGTTTTTT.

V is TRBV5-1 and J is TRBJ1-5; TRBD1 is a possible D gene (5 bases). Germline V gene sequence: CDR1 SGHRS, CDR2 YFSETQ. Between the trimmed V and J ends, which lost 2 bases and 4 bases, there was a span of 7 bases. There are 13 residues in the CDR3. CDR3 sequence reads: CASSFGGNQPQHF. Here the CDR3 DNA reads TGCGCCAGCAGCTTCGGGGGTAATCAGCCCCAGCATTTT. Full variable domain (missing parts from reference TRBV5-1 and TRBJ1-5): KAGVTQTPRYLIKTRGQQVTLSCSPISGHRSVSWYQQTPGQGLQFLFEYFSETQRNKGNFPGRFSGRQFSNSRSEMNVSTLELGDSALYLCASSFGGNQPQHFGDGTRLSIL.

V gene TRBV3-1 (or the pseudogene TRBV3-2) combines with J gene TRBJ1-4; D unresolved. V was clipped by 2 bases and J by 7 bases, with 11 bases between them. The CDR3 is made up of 14 amino acids. CDR1 LGHDT and CDR2 YNNKEL come from the germline V gene (reference sequence). The CDR3 coding sequence is TGTGCCAGCAGCCAACGTGGGTCGGGTGAAAAACTGTTTTTT. It encodes CASSQRGSGEKLFF.

The DNA for the CDR3 is TGTGCCACCAGCAGGAAGGGGTTCGGGGAGCTGTTTTTT. It codes for CATSRKGFGELFF. The chain joins TRBV15 to TRBJ2-2; D perhaps matches TRBD1 (5 bases). Germline CDR1 reads LNHNV; CDR2 reads YYDKDF (reference sequence). CDR3 length: 13 amino acids. Trimming took 3 bases from V and 7 from J, leaving 9 bases between them. The variable domain in full, with the rest retrieved from reference TRBV15 and TRBJ2-2, is DAMVIQNPRYQVTQFGKPVTLSCSQTLNHNVMYWYQQKSSQAPKLLFHYYDKDFNNEADTPDNFQSRRPNTSFCFLDIRSPGLGDTAMYLCATSRKGFGELFFGEGSRLTVL.